This entry lists 15 T cell receptor beta chains sequenced from one sample in a study of HIV-infected patients and healthy controls. MiXCR, run by TCRdb on the 5' RACE reads, gives a single entry per CDR3 protein. The data show tens of thousands of distinct CDR3 sequences, with approximately 16% seen just once and approximately 5.3% held by the top ten. Material: CD4+ T cells from blood. These receptors were taken from a human donor in good health.

The V and J genes are TRBV11-2 and TRBJ2-2; D is perhaps TRBD1 (6 bases). The CDR3 has 16 residues. V was trimmed by 4 bases and J by 1 base, leaving 13 bases between them. From germline, CDR1 is SGHAT and CDR2 FQNNGV. The CDR3, as DNA: TGTGCCAGCAGCTCCAGCAGGGGTCTGAACACCGGGGAGCTGTTTTTT. It yields the protein CASSSSRGLNTGELFF.

This clonotype was observed many times. The chain joins TRBV28 to TRBJ1-1; D gene ambiguous. Germline CDR1 reads MDHEN; CDR2 reads SYDVKM. CDR3 length: 11 amino acids. Trimming took off 7 bases at V and 1 base at J, with 4 bases between the two ends. CDR3 amino acids: CASTQNTEAFF. CDR3 sequence (DNA): TGTGCCAGCACCCAGAACACTGAAGCTTTCTTT.

V is TRBV7-2 and J is TRBJ2-7; 9 bases are shared with TRBD2. CDR3 length equals 14 residues. Trimming cost V 1 base and J 5 bases; bases outside gene matches: 3. CDR1 and CDR2 (germline): SGHTA, FQGNSA. DNA for the CDR3: TGTGCCAGCAGCTTAGGGACTAGCGTGGACGAGCAGTACTTC. Translated, it gives CASSLGTSVDEQYF.

V usage is TRBV29-1 and J usage is TRBJ1-2; TRBD1 might be the D (5 bases). CDR3 length: 14 amino acids. The V end was cut by 7 bases, the J end by 0 bases, with 15 bases between. Per the germline V gene, CDR1 is SQVTM and CDR2 is ANQGSEA. CDR3 loop: CSAPDSQSNYGYTF. The CDR3 DNA is TGCAGCGCCCCCGACAGCCAATCTAACTATGGCTACACCTTC.

This clonotype was found a few times. This chain joins TRBV12-3 or TRBV12-4 and TRBJ1-4; tentative D call: TRBD1 (5 bases). The CDR3 is 13 residues long. V was trimmed by 6 bases and J by 12 bases, leaving 17 bases between them. The CDR3 bases are TGTGCCAGCAGGGCAGGGTCCTTCGAGCAACTGTTTTTT. This translates into CASRAGSFEQLFF.

The sample holds a few counts of this clonotype. CDR3 nucleotide sequence: TGTGCCAGCAGTTACCTTTATAGCAATCAGCCCCAGCATTTT. Its translation: CASSYLYSNQPQHF. The chain joins TRBV6-2 or TRBV6-3 to TRBJ1-5; D is unclear. The CDR3 is 14 amino acids. The germline gives CDR1 MNHEY, CDR2 SVGEGT. Trimming left V 2 bases short and J 0 bases short, with 5 bases between.

This clonotype was counted between two and nine times. V and J are TRBV12-3 or TRBV12-4 and TRBJ2-1; TRBD1 agrees at 8 bases. Trimming removed 3 bases from V and 7 bases from J; junction bases left unmatched: 11. This CDR3 has 16 amino acids. The CDR3 protein is CASSFRIRTGKNEQFF. CDR3 coding DNA: TGTGCCAGCAGTTTTCGAATCCGGACAGGGAAGAATGAGCAGTTCTTC.

This chain links TRBV6-2 or TRBV6-3 with TRBJ2-3; TRBD2 matches at 11 bases. This CDR3 has 14 residues. After removal of 7 bases from V and 2 bases from J, the junction contained 2 bases not matched to a gene. Germline CDR1 MNHEY, CDR2 SVGEGT. The CDR3 loop is CASKLAGATDTQYF. CDR3 coding DNA: TGTGCCAGCAAACTAGCGGGGGCCACAGATACGCAGTATTTT.

This rearrangement joins TRBV20-1 to TRBJ1-3, with D perhaps TRBD1 (6 bases). CDR1 and CDR2 (germline): DFQATT, SNEGSKA (reference sequence). CDR3 size: 16 residues. V was clipped by 7 bases and J by 1 base, with 20 bases between them. CDR3 protein: CSVIQGACLSGNTIYF. The CDR3 nucleotides read TGCAGTGTAATACAGGGAGCTTGCCTATCTGGAAACACCATATATTTT.

This clonotype was found a few times. The chain has TRBV20-1 and TRBJ1-2; D remains ambiguous. V lost 6 bases and J 0 bases, leaving 5 bases between the germline ends. CDR3 length: 11 residues. The germline V gene has CDR1 DFQATT and CDR2 SNEGSKA (reference sequence). The CDR3 is CSAGSNYGYTF. The CDR3 DNA reads TGCAGTGCGGGATCTAACTATGGCTACACCTTC.

This clonotype was seen a few times. The chain uses TRBV12-3 or TRBV12-4 and TRBJ2-5; D is unclear. V was pared by 4 bases and J by 5 bases, with 11 bases between. There are 13 residues in the CDR3. For the CDR3, the DNA is TGTGCCAGCAGTTCGGACCTGGGGGAGACCCAGTACTTC. It encodes CASSSDLGETQYF.

The chain couples TRBV20-1 to TRBJ2-2, with TRBD2 identical over 8 bases. The V gene's germline CDR1 is DFQATT and CDR2 SNEGSKA (reference sequence). CDR3 length: 13 residues. The ends lost 3 bases at V and 7 bases at J; junction bases unmatched: 4. DNA of the CDR3: TGCAGTGCTAGGAGAACTAGCGGCGGGGAGCTGTTTTTT. Protein sequence: CSARRTSGGELFF.

The sample holds many counts of this clonotype. The chain recombines TRBV29-1 with TRBJ2-3; D not certain. The CDR3 contains 14 residues. The germline V gene encodes CDR1 SQVTM and CDR2 ANQGSEA. Trimming shortened V by 6 bases and J by 0 bases, and 13 bases separated the two germline ends. The CDR3: CSVDLGPSTDTQYF. CDR3 DNA sequence: TGCAGCGTCGATCTAGGCCCTAGCACAGATACGCAGTATTTT.

This clonotype was found many times. This rearrangement joins TRBV24-1 to TRBJ2-3; 8 positions agree with TRBD1. There are 15 residues in the CDR3. CDR1 KGHDR and CDR2 SFDVKD come from the germline V gene. After removal of 4 bases from V and 7 bases from J, the junction contained 9 bases not matched to a gene. The chain's CDR3 is CATSDYGQGKNTQYF. CDR3 sequence (DNA): TGTGCCACCAGTGACTATGGACAGGGCAAGAATACGCAGTATTTT.

In this sample, this clonotype turned up many times. The genes are TRBV7-2 and TRBJ2-3; D gene ambiguous. The germline V gene has CDR1 SGHTA and CDR2 FQGNSA. There are 14 residues in the CDR3. Trimming took 1 base from V and 0 from J, leaving 5 bases between them. The CDR3 spells CASSLDSSTDTQYF. DNA for the CDR3: TGTGCCAGCAGCTTAGACAGCAGCACAGATACGCAGTATTTT.